The TCR beta chain under discussion was sequenced for a study of monozygotic twins with inflammatory bowel disease. Whole-study results and caveats: None of the different T cell subtypes could be distinguished from one another. Immunosuppressive treatments differing between patients may have added repertoire variability. Sharing of clonotypes with others was lower in IBD patients than in healthy twins, and this was especially so with disease activity.

Note on this clonotype: Its antigen is still unknown.

The UMIs contained a 6-nucleotide sample barcode. They were added by template switching during cDNA synthesis. TCRdb reanalyzed the 5' RACE reads and collapses them to one entry per CDR3 protein, without DNA. This sample's clone table lists about 150,000 distinct CDR3 sequences. The germline V gene encodes CDR1 SGHTA and CDR2 FQGNSA. The CDR3 is 14 amino acids. Source material: blood. The chain couples TRBV7-2 to TRBJ2-5; TCRdb names TRBD2, which stays unverified in the absence of DNA. The clonotype originates from a human donor with ulcerative colitis or Crohn's disease, or a healthy co-twin of an affected twin (not recorded which). CDR3 amino acids: CASSFNGRRETQYF. Supplemented by reference TRBV7-2 and TRBJ2-5, the full variable domain reads GAGVSQSPSNKVTEKGKDVELRCDPISGHTALYWYRQSLGQGLEFLIYFQGNSAPDKSGLPSDRFSAERTGGSVSTLTIQRTQQEDSAVYLCASSFNGRRETQYFGPGTRLLVL.